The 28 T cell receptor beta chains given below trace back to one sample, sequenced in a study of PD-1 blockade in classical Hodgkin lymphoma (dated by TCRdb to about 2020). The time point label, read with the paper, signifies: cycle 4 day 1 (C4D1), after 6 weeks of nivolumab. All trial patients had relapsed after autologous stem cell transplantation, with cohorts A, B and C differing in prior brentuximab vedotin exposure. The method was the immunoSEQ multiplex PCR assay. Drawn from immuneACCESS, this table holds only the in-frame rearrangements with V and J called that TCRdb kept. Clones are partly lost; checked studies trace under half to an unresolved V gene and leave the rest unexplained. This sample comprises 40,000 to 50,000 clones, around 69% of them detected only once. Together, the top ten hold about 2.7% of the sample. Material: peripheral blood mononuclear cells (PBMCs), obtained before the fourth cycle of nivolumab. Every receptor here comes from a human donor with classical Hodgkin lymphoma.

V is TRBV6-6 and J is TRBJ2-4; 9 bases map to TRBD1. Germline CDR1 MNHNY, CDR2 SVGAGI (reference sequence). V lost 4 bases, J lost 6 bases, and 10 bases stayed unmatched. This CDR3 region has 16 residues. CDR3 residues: CASSSTGTGYRNIQYF. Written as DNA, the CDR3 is TGTGCCAGCAGTTCTACAGGGACAGGGTATCGAAACATTCAGTACTTC.

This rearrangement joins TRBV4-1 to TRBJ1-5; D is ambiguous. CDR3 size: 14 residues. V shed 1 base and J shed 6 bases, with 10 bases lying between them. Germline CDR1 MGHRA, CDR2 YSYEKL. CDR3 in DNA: TGCGCCAGCAGCCAAGTAGGTCAGTTTCAGCCCCAGCATTTT. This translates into CASSQVGQFQPQHF.

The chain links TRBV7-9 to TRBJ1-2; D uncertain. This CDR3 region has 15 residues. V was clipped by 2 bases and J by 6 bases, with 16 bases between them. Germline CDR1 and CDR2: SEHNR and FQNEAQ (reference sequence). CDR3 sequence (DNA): TGTGCCAGCAGCTTAACCACTACCTTATCCCATGGCTACACCTTC. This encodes CASSLTTTLSHGYTF. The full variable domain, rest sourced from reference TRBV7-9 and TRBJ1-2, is DTGVSQNPRHKITKRGQNVTFRCDPISEHNRLYWYRQTLGQGPEFLTYFQNEAQLEKSRLLSDRFSAERPKGSFSTLEIQRTEQGDSAMYLCASSLTTTLSHGYTFGSGTRLTVV.

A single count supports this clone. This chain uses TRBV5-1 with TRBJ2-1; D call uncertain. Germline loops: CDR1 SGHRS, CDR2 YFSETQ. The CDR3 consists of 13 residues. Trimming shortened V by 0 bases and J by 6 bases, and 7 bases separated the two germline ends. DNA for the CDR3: TGCGCCAGCAGCTTGGGTCAGACCAATGAGCAGTTCTTC. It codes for CASSLGQTNEQFF.

CDR3 DNA sequence: TGCGCCAGCAGTCAACCCTGCGCGTGCGGGCGCATCCCCTACGAGCAGTACTTC. Translation gives CASSQPCACGRIPYEQYF. The chain has TRBV23-1 and TRBJ2-7; D might be TRBD2 (5 bases). TRBV23-1 is known as an ORF, though its function is uncertain. The V end lost 2 bases, the J end lost 2 bases, and 22 bases lay between the germline ends. CDR3 size: 18 residues.

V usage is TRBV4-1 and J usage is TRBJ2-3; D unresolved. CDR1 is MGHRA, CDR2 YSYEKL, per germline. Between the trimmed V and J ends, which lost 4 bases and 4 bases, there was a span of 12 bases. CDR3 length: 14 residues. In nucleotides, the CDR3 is TGCGCCAGCAGCCTCCTGGTGGACGCAGATACGCAGTATTTT. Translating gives CASSLLVDADTQYF.

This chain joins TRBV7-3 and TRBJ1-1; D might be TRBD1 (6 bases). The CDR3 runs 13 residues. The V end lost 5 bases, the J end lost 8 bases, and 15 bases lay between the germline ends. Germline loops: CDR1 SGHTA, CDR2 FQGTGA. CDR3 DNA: TGTGCCAGCAGCCCAGTTGGGGGCAGGGAAGCTTTCTTT. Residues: CASSPVGGREAFF.

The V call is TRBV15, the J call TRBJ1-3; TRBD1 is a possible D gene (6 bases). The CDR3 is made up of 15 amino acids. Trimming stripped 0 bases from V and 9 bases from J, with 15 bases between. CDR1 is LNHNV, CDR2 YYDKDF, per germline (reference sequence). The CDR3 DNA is TGTGCCACCAGCAGAGAACTCCGGGGGCAAGGCACCATATATTTT. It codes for CATSRELRGQGTIYF.

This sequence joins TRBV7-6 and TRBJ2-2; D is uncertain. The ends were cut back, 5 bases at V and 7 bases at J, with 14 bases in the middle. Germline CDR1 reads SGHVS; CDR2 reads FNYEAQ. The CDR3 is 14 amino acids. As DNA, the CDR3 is TGTGCCAGCAGCCCTCGACCCCTAGGCGGGGAGCTGTTTTTT. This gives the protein CASSPRPLGGELFF.

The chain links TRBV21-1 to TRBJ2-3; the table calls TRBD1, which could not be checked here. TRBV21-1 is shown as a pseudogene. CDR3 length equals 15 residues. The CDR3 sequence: CASSTTGTGRPSQYF. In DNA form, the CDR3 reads TGTGCCAGCAGCACCACCGGGACAGGGAGACCCTCGCAGTATTTT.

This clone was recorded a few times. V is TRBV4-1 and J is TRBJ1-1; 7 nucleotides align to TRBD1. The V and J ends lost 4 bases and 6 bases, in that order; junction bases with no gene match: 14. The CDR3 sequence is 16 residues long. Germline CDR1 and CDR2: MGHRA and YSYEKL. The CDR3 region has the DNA TGCGCCAGCAGCCTACAGGGGCTGGGGGCCTACGCTGAAGCTTTCTTT. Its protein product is CASSLQGLGAYAEAFF.

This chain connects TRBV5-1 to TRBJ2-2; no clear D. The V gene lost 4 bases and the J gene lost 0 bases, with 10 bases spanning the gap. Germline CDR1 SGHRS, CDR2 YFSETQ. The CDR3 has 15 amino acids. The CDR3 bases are TGCGCCAGCAGCCTCCCGGCAACGAACACCGGGGAGCTGTTTTTT. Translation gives CASSLPATNTGELFF.

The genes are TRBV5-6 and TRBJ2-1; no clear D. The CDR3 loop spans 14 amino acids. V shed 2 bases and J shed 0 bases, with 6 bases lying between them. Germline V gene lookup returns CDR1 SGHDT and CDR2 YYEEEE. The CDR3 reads CASSFSSSYNEQFF. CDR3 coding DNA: TGTGCCAGCAGCTTTAGTTCCTCCTACAATGAGCAGTTCTTC.

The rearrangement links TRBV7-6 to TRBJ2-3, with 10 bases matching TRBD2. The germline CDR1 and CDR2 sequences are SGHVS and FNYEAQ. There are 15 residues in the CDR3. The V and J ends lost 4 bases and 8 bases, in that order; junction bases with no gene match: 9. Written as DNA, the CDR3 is TGTGCCAGCAGCTCCAGCGGGGGGGCCGGGGGTACGCAGTATTTT. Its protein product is CASSSSGGAGGTQYF.

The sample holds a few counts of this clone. CDR3: CAWNGGGDTQYF. For the CDR3, the DNA is TGTGCCTGGAACGGGGGAGGCGATACGCAGTATTTT. The V call is TRBV30, the J call TRBJ2-3, with D maybe TRBD2 (6 bases). Germline values: CDR1 GTSNPN, CDR2 SVGIG (reference sequence). The CDR3 totals 12 residues. Trimming removed 4 bases at V and 6 bases at J, with 11 bases between.

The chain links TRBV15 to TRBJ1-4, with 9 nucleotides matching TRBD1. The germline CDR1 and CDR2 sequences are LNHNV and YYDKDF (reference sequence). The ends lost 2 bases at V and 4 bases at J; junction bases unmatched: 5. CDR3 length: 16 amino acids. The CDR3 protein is CATSRLQGAINEKLFF. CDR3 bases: TGTGCCACCAGCAGATTACAGGGGGCGATTAATGAAAAACTGTTTTTT.

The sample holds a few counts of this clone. CDR3 coding DNA: TGTGCCAGCAGCGTAAGGGACTATTCCTACGAGCAGTACTTC. The encoded protein is CASSVRDYSYEQYF. The genes are TRBV7-8 and TRBJ2-7; 7 bases align to TRBD2. This CDR3 comprises 14 residues. The germline V gene encodes CDR1 SGHVS and CDR2 FQNEAQ. V was clipped by 5 bases and J by 1 base; unmatched bases: 5.

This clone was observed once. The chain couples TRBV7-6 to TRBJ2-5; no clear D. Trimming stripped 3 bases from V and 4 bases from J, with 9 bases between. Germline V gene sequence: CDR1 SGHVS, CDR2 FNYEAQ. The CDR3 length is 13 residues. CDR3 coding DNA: TGTGCCAGCAGCTTCAGAGTGTTAGAGACCCAGTACTTC. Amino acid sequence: CASSFRVLETQYF.

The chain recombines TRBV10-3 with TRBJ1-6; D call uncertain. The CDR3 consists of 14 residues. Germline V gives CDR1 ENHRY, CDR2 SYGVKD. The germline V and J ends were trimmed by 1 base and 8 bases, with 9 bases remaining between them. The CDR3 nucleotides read TGTGCCATCAGTGAGTTATTGTCGGATTCACCCCTCCACTTT. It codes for CAISELLSDSPLHF.

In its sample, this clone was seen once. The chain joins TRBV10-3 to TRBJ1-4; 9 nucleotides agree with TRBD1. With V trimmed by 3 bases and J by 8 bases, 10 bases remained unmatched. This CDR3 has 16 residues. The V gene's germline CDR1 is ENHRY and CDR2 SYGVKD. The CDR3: CAISESSTGTGEKLFF. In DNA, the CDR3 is TGTGCCATCAGTGAATCCTCAACCGGGACAGGGGAAAAACTGTTTTTT.

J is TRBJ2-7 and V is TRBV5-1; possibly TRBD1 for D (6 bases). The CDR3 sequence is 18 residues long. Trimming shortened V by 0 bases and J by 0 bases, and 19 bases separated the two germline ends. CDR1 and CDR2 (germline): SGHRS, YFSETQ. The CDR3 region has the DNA TGCGCCAGCAGCTTGGATCCGCATAGGGGGATCCTCTCCTACGAGCAGTACTTC. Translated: CASSLDPHRGILSYEQYF.

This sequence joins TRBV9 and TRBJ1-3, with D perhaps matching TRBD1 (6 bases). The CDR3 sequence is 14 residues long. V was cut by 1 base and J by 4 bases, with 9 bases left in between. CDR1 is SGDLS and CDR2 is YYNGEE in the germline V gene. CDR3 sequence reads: CASSVFDRGNTIYF. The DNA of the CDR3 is TGTGCCAGCAGCGTATTTGACAGGGGAAACACCATATATTTT.

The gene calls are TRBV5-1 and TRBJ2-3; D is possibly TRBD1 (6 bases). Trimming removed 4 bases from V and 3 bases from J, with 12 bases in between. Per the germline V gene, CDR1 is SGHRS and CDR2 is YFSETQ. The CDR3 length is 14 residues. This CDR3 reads CASSPEQGTDTQYF. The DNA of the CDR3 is TGCGCCAGCAGCCCCGAACAGGGTACAGATACGCAGTATTTT.

The DNA for the CDR3 is TGTGCCAGCAGACCACATACGACGGGTGGCTACACCTTC. Translation gives CASRPHTTGGYTF. The chain couples TRBV14 to TRBJ1-2; the D is unclear. Trimming pared 6 bases from V and 7 bases from J, leaving 15 bases between. The CDR3 sequence is 13 residues long. Germline V lookup: CDR1 SGHDN, CDR2 FVKESK.

For the CDR3, the DNA is TGTGCCAGCATCCCTCACACGAACACTGAAGCTTTCTTT. Translating gives CASIPHTNTEAFF. V and J are TRBV27 and TRBJ1-1; no clear D gene. This CDR3 comprises 13 residues. Per germline, CDR1 MNHEY and CDR2 SMNVEV (reference sequence). V was clipped by 7 bases and J by 1 base, with 10 bases between them.

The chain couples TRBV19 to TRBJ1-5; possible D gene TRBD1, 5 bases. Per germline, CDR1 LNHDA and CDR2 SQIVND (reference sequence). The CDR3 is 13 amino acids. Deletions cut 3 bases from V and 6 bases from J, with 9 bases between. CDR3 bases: TGTGCCAGTAGTATTCCAGGGTTTCAGCCCCAGCATTTT. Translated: CASSIPGFQPQHF.

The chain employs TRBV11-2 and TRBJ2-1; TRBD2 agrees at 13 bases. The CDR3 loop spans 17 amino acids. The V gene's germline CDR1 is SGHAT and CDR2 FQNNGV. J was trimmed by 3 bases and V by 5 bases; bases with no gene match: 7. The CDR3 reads CASSAPTSGGLYNEQFF. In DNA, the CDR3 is TGTGCCAGCAGCGCCCCGACTAGCGGGGGGCTCTACAATGAGCAGTTCTTC.

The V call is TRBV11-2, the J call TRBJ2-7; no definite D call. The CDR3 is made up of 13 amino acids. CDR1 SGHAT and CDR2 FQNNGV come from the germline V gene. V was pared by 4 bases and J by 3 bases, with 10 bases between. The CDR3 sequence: CASSSPWSYEQYF. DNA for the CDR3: TGTGCCAGCAGCTCCCCGTGGAGCTACGAGCAGTACTTC.